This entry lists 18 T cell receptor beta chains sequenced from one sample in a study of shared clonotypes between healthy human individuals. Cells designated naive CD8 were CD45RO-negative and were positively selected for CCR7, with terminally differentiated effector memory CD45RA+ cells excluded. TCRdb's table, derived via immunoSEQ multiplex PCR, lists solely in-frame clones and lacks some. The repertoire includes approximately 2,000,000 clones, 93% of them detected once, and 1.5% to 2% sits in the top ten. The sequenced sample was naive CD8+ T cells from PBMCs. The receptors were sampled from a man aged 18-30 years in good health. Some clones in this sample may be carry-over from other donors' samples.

DNA for the CDR3: TGTGCCAGCAGCTTAGGATACAGTTCGAACACTGAAGCTTTCTTT. It translates to CASSLGYSSNTEAFF. The gene calls are TRBV7-8 and TRBJ1-1; D ambiguous. Looked up from germline, CDR1 is SGHVS and CDR2 is FQNEAQ. Trimming cost V 1 base and J 1 base, with 10 bases left between them. CDR3 length: 15 residues.

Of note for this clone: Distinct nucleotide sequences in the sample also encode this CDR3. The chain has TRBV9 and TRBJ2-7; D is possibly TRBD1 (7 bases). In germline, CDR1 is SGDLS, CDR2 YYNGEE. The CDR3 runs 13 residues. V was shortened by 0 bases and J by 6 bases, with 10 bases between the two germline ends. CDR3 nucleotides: TGTGCCAGCAGCGTAGGACAGGGACTCGAGCAGTACTTC. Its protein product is CASSVGQGLEQYF.

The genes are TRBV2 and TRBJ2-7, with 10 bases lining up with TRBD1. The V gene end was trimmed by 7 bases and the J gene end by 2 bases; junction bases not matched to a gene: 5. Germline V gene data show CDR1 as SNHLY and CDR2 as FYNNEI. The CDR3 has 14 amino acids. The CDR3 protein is CASKTGTGAYEQYF. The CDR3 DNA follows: TGTGCCAGCAAAACCGGGACAGGGGCCTACGAGCAGTACTTC. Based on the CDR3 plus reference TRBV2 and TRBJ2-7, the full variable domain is EPEVTQTPSHQVTQMGQEVILRCVPISNHLYFYWYRQILGQKVEFLVSFYNNEISEKSEIFDDQFSVERPDGSNFTLKIRSTKLEDSAMYFCASKTGTGAYEQYFGPGTRLTVT.

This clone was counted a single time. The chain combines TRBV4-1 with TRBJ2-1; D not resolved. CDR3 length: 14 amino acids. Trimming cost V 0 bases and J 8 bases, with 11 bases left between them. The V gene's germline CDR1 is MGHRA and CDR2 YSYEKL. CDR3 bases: TGCGCCAGCAGCCAAGACACTCCGCAGGATGAGCAGTTCTTC. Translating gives CASSQDTPQDEQFF.

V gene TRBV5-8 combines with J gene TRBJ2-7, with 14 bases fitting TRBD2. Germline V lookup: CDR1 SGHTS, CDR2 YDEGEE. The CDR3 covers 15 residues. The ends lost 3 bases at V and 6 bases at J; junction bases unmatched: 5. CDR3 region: CASSWGGLAGVEQYF. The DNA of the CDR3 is TGTGCCAGCAGCTGGGGGGGACTAGCGGGAGTCGAGCAGTACTTC.

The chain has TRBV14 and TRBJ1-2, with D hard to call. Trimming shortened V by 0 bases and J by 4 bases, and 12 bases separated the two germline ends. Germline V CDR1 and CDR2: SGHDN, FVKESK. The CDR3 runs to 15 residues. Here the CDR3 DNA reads TGTGCCAGCAGCCAAGACCGACGCGGCTCCTATGGCTACACCTTC. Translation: CASSQDRRGSYGYTF. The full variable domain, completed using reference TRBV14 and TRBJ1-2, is EAGVTQFPSHSVIEKGQTVTLRCDPISGHDNLYWYRRVMGKEIKFLLHFVKESKQDESGMPNNRFLAERTGGTYSTLKVQPAELEDSGVYFCASSQDRRGSYGYTFGSGTRLTVV.

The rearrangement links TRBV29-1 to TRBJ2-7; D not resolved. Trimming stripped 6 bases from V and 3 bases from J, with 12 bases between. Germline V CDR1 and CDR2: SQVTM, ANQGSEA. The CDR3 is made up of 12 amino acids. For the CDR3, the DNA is TGCAGCGTAGTACAGTTGGGCTACGAGCAGTACTTC. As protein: CSVVQLGYEQYF.

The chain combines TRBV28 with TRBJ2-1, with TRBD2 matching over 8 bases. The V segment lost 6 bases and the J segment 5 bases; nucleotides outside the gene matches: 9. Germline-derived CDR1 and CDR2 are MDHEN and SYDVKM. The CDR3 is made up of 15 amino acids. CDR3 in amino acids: CASRLSGVFNNEQFF. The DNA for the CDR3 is TGTGCCAGCAGACTTAGCGGGGTGTTCAACAATGAGCAGTTCTTC.

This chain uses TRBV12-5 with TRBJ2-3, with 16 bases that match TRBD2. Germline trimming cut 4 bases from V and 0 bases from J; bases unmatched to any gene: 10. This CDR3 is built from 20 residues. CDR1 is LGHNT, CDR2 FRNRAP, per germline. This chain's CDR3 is CASGSSSGTSGRVSTDTQYF. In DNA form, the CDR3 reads TGTGCTAGTGGTTCCTCGTCCGGGACTAGCGGGAGGGTTAGCACAGATACGCAGTATTTT.

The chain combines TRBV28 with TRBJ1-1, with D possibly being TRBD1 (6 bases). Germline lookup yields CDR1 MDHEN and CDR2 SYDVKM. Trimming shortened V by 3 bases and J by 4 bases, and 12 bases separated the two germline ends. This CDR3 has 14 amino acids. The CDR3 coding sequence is TGTGCCAGCAGTTTTCAGGGGACACTCACTGAAGCTTTCTTT. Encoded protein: CASSFQGTLTEAFF.

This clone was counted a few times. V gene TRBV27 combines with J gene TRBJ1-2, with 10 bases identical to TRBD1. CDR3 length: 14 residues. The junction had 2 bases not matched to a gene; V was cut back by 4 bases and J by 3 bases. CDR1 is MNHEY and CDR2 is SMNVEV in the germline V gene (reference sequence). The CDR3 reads CASSSGTGDYGYTF. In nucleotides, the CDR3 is TGTGCCAGCAGTTCCGGGACAGGGGACTATGGCTACACCTTC.

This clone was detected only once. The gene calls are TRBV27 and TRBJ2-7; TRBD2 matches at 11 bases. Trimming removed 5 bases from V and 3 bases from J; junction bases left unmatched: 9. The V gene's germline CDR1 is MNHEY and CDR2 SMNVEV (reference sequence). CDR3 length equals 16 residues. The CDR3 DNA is TGTGCCAGCAGTCTTCTTTTAGCGGGAGGGGGCTACGAGCAGTACTTC. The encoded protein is CASSLLLAGGGYEQYF.

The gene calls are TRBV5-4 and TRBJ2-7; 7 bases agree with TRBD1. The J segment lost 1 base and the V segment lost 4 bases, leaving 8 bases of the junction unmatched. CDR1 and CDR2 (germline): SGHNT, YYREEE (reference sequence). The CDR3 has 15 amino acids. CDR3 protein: CASSHPGQPSYEQYF. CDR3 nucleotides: TGTGCCAGCAGCCACCCGGGACAGCCTTCCTACGAGCAGTACTTC.

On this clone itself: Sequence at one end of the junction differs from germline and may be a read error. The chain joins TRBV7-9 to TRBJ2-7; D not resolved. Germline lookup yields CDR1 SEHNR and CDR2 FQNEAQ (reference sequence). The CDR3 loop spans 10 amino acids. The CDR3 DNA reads TGTGCCAGCAGCGCCGGATTTATGGAGTTC. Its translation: CASSAGFMEF.

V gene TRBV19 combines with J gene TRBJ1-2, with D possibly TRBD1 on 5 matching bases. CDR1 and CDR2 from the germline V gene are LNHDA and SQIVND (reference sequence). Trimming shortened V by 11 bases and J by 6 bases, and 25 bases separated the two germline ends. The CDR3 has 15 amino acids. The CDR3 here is CASMTGTHPTNGYTF. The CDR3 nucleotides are TGTGCCTCAATGACCGGGACCCACCCTACTAATGGCTACACCTTC.

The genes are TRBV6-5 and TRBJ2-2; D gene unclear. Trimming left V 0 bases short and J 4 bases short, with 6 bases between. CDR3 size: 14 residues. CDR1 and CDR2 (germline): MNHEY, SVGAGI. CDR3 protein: CASSYSKGTGELFF. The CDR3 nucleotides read TGTGCCAGCAGTTACTCGAAGGGCACCGGGGAGCTGTTTTTT.

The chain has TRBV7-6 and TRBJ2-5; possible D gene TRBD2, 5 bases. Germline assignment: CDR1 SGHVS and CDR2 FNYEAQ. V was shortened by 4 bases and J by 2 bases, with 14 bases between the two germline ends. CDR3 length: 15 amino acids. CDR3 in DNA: TGTGCCAGCAGCTCCACCACGGGAATACAAGAGACCCAGTACTTC. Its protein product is CASSSTTGIQETQYF. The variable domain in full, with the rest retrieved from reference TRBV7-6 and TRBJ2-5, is GAGVSQSPRYKVTKRGQDVALRCDPISGHVSLYWYRQALGQGPEFLTYFNYEAQQDKSGLPNDRFSAERPEGSISTLTIQRTEQRDSAMYRCASSSTTGIQETQYFGPGTRLLVL.

In nucleotides, the CDR3 is TGTGCCAGCAGCCGACATAAACTAAACAGGGAGGAGACCCAGTACTTC. It codes for CASSRHKLNREETQYF. The chain joins TRBV5-6 to TRBJ2-5, with D possibly being TRBD1 (6 bases). The CDR3 runs to 16 residues. Deletions cut 4 bases from V and 5 bases from J, with 21 bases between. In germline, CDR1 is SGHDT, CDR2 YYEEEE.